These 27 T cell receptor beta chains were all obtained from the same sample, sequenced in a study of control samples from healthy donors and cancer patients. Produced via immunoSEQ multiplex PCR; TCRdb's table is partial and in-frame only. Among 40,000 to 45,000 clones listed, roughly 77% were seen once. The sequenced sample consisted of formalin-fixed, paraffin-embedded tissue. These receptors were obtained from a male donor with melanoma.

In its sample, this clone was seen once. As DNA, the CDR3 is TGTGCCAGCAGCCTTGGCGGGAACACTGAAGCTTTCTTT. As protein: CASSLGGNTEAFF. The chain uses TRBV12-3 or TRBV12-4 and TRBJ1-1, with unresolved D. V lost 6 bases and J 1 base, leaving 9 bases between the germline ends. This CDR3 is built from 13 residues.

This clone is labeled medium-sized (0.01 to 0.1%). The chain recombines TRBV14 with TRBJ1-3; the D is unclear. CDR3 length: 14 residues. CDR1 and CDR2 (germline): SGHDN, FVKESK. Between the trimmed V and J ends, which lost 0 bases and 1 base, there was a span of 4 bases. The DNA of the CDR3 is TGTGCCAGCAGCCAAGACAGGTCTGGAAACACCATATATTTT. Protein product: CASSQDRSGNTIYF.

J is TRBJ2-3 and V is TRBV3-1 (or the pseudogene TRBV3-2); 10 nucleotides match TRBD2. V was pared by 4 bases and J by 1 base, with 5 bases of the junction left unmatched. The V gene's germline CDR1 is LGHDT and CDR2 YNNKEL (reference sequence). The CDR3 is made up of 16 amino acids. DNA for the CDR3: TGTGCCAGCAGCCCAGGAAGCGGGAGGGGCACAGATACGCAGTATTTT. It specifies CASSPGSGRGTDTQYF.

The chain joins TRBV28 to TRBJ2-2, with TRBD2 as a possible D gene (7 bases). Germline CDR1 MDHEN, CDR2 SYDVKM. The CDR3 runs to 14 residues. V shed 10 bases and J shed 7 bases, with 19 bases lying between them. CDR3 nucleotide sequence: TGTGCCACTGCCCAAGGGGGGGCCGGCGGGGAGCTGTTTTTT. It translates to CATAQGGAGGELFF.

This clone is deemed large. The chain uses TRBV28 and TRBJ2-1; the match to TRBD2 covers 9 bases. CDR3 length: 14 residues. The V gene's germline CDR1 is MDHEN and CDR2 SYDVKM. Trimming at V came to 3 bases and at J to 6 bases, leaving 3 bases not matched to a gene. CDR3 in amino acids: CASSFEREVNEQFF. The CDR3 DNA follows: TGTGCCAGCAGTTTCGAGCGGGAGGTCAATGAGCAGTTCTTC.

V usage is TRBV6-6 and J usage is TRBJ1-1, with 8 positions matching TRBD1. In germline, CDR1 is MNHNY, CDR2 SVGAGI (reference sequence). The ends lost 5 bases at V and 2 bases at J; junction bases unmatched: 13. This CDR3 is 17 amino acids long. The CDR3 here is CASSQLWTGQRNTEAFF. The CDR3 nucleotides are TGTGCCAGCAGTCAATTATGGACAGGGCAACGAAACACTGAAGCTTTCTTT.

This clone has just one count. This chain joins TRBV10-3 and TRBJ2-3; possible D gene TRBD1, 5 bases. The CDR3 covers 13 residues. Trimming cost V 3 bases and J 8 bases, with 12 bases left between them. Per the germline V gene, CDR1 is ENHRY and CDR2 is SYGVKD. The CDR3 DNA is TGTGCCATCAGTGAAGGGATAAGGGGTACGCAGTATTTT. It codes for CAISEGIRGTQYF.

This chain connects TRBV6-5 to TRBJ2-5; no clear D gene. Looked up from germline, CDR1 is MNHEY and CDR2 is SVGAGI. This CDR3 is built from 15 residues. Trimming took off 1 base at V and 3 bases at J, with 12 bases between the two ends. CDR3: CASSYFRTAEETQYF. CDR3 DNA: TGTGCCAGCAGTTACTTTCGGACGGCCGAAGAGACCCAGTACTTC.

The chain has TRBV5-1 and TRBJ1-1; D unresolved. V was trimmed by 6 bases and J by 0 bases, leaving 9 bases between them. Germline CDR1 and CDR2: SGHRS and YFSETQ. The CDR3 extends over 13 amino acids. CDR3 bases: TGCGCCAGCACTAAAGGCATGAACACTGAAGCTTTCTTT. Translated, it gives CASTKGMNTEAFF. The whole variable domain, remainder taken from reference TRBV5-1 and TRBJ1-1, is KAGVTQTPRYLIKTRGQQVTLSCSPISGHRSVSWYQQTPGQGLQFLFEYFSETQRNKGNFPGRFSGRQFSNSRSEMNVSTLELGDSALYLCASTKGMNTEAFFGQGTRLTVV.

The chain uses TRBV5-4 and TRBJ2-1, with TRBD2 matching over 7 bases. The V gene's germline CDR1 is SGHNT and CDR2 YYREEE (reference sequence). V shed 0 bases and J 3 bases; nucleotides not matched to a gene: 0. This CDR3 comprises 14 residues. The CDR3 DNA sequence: TGTGCCAGCAGCTTGGGGGACTACTACAATGAGCAGTTCTTC. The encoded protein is CASSLGDYYNEQFF.

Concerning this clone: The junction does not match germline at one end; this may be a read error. The CDR3 nucleotides are TGTGCCAGCAATGAAGTGGACTTCGGCCAGTACGAGCAGTACTTC. It yields the protein CASNEVDFGQYEQYF. The chain has TRBV6-1 and TRBJ2-7, with D perhaps matching TRBD2 (5 bases). In germline, CDR1 is MNHNS, CDR2 SASEGT. The CDR3 has 15 amino acids.

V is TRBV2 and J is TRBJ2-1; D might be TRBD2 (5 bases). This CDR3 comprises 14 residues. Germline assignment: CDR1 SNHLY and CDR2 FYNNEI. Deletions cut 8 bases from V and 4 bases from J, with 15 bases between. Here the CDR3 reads CASGGSRSYNEQFF. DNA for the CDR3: TGTGCCAGCGGAGGTAGCAGAAGTTACAATGAGCAGTTCTTC.

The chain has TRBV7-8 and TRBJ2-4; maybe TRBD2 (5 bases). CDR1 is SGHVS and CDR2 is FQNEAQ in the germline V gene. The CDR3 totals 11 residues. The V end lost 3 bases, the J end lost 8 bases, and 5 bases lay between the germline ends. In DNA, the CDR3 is TGTGCCAGCAGCTTGGGAGACATTCAGTACTTC. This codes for CASSLGDIQYF.

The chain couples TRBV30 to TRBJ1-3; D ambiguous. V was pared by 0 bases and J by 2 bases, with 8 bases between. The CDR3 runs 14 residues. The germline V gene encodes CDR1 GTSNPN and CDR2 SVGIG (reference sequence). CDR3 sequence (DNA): TGTGCCTGGAGTGTAAAAGCAGCTGGAAACACCATATATTTT. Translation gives CAWSVKAAGNTIYF.

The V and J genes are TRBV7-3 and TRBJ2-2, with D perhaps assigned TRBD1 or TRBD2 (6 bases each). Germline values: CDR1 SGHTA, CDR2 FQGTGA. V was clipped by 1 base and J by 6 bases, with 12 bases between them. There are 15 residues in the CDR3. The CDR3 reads CASSLKGGFAGELFF. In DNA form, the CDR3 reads TGTGCCAGCAGCTTAAAGGGGGGCTTTGCCGGGGAGCTGTTTTTT.

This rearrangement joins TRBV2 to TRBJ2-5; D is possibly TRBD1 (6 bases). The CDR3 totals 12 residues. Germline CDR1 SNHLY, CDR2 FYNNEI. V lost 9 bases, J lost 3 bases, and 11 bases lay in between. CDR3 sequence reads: CASLTGEETQYF. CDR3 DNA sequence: TGTGCCAGTCTGACAGGTGAAGAGACCCAGTACTTC.

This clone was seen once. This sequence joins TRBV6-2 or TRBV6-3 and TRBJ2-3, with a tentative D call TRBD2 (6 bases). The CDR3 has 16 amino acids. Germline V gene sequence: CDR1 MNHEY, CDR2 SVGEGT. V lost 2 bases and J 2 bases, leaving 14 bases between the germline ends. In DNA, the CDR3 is TGTGCCAGCAGTTACCGGGGGAGAGGCCCCACAGATACGCAGTATTTT. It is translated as CASSYRGRGPTDTQYF.

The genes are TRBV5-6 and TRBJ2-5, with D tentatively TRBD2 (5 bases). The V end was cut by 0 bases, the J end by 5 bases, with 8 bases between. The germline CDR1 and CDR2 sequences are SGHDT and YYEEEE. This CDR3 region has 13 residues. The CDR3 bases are TGTGCCAGCAGCTTGGGAAGGGAGGAGACCCAGTACTTC. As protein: CASSLGREETQYF.

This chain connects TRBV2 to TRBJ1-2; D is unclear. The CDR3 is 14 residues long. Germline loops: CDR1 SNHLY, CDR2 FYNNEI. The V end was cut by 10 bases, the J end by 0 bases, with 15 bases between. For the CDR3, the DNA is TGTGCCAACCCGACACCCCCAGCTAACTATGGCTACACCTTC. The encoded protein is CANPTPPANYGYTF.

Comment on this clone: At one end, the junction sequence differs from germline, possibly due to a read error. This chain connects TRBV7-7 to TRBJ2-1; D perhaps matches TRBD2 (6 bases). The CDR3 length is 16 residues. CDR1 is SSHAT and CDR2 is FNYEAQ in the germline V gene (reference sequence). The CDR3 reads CASSLGPVAEYNEQFF. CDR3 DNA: TGTGCTAGCAGCTTAGGGCCGGTAGCGGAGTACAATGAGCAGTTCTTC.

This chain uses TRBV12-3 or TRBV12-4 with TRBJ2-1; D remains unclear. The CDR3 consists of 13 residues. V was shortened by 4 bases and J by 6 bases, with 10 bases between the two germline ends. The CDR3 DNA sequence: TGTGCCAGCAGTTCGACCGCCGGCAATGAGCAGTTCTTC. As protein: CASSSTAGNEQFF.

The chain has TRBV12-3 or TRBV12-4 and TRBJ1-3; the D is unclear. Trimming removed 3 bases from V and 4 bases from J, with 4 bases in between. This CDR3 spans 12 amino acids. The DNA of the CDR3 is TGTGCCAGCAGTTTTCAGGGAAACACCATATATTTT. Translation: CASSFQGNTIYF.

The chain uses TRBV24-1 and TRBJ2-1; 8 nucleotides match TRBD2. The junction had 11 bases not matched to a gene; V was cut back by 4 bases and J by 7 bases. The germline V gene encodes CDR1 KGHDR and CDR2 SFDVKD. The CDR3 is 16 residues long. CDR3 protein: CATSEPSGGSWNEQFF. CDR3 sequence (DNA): TGTGCCACCAGTGAACCATCGGGAGGGTCCTGGAATGAGCAGTTCTTC.

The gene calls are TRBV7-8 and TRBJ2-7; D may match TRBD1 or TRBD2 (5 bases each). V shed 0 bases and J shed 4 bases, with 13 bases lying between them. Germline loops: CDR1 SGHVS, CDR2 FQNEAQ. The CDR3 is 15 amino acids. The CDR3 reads CASSLATEGSYEQYF. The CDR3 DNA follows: TGTGCCAGCAGCTTAGCGACAGAGGGATCATACGAGCAGTACTTC. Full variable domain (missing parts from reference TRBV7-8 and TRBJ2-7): GAGVSQSPRYKVAKRGQDVALRCDPISGHVSLFWYQQALGQGPEFLTYFQNEAQLDKSGLPSDRFFAERPEGSVSTLKIQRTQQEDSAVYLCASSLATEGSYEQYFGPGTRLTVT.

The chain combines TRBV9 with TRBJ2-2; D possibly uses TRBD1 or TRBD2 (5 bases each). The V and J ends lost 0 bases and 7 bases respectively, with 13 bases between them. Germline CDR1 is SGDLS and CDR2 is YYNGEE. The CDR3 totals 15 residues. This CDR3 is CASSVAGATGGELFF. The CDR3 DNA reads TGTGCCAGCAGCGTAGCCGGGGCCACAGGCGGGGAGCTGTTTTTT. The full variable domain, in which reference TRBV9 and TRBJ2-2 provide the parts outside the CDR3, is DSGVTQTPKHLITATGQRVTLRCSPRSGDLSVYWYQQSLDQGLQFLIQYYNGEERAKGNILERFSAQQFPDLHSELNLSSLELGDSALYFCASSVAGATGGELFFGEGSRLTVL.

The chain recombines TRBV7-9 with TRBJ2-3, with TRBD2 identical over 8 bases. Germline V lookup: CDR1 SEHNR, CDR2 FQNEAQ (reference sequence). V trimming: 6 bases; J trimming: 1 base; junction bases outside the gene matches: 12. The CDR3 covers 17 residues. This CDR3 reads CASRRMTGGWGTDTQYF. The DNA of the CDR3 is TGTGCCAGCAGACGGATGACGGGAGGGTGGGGCACAGATACGCAGTATTTT.

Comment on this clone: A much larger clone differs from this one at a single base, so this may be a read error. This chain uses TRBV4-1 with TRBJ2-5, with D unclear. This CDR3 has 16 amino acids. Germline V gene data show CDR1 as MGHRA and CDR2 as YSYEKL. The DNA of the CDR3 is TGCGCCAACAGCCAACACCGGACGACGCACCAAGAGACCCAGTACTTC. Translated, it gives CANSQHRTTHQETQYF.